Below are 11 T cell receptor beta chains sequenced from a single sample in a study of blood T cells in healthy people across ages. The use of a sample-barcoded 5' primer and a J-beta primer mix characterized a second PCR of about 7 to 12 cycles. TCRdb passed the 5' RACE reads through MiXCR, listing each CDR3 protein once. The table lists 650,000 to 1,000,000 distinct CDR3 sequences, about 34% of them singletons, with over 10% in the top ten. The sequencing input was blood. All receptors come from a man younger than 30 in good health.

The rearrangement uses TRBV12-3 or TRBV12-4 and TRBJ2-5, with D unresolved. The CDR3 contains 13 residues. Trimming cost V 3 bases and J 2 bases, with 7 bases left between them. The CDR3 bases are TGTGCCAGCAGTTTGACACAGCAAGAGACCCAGTACTTC. This sequence encodes CASSLTQQETQYF.

This chain links TRBV4-1 with TRBJ2-3; D is ambiguous. Deletions cut 2 bases from V and 4 bases from J, with 7 bases between. The CDR3 spans 13 residues. Germline CDR1 reads MGHRA; CDR2 reads YSYEKL. The CDR3 region has the DNA TGCGCCAGCAGCCAACGATTGCCAGATACGCAGTATTTT. Translated, it gives CASSQRLPDTQYF.

This clonotype showed up just a few times. A much larger clone differs by one base, so this may be a read error. The J gene is TRBJ2-5, the V gene TRBV7-7; D might be TRBD1 (6 bases). CDR1 SSHAT and CDR2 FNYEAQ come from the germline V gene (reference sequence). The CDR3 has 14 residues. The CDR3, as DNA: TGTGCTAGCAGCCCGAATGATCAGGGGAATGAGCAGTACTTC. Its protein is CASSPNDQGNEQYF.

This clonotype came up a few times. The chain employs TRBV20-1 and TRBJ2-3; no clear D gene. The CDR3 is 15 amino acids. Germline CDR1 and CDR2: DFQATT and SNEGSKA (reference sequence). Trimming removed 0 bases at V and 3 bases at J, with 13 bases between. CDR3 sequence: CSAREAKSGTDTQYF. The CDR3 coding sequence is TGCAGTGCTAGAGAAGCGAAATCTGGAACAGATACGCAGTATTTT.

This clonotype was counted between two and nine times. A single base separates this from a much larger clone, so it may be a read error. The chain has TRBV3-1 and TRBJ2-4; the D gene is possibly TRBD2 (5 bases). The V end was cut by 4 bases, the J end by 14 bases, with 21 bases between. This CDR3 is built from 14 residues. Germline V CDR1 and CDR2: LGHDT, YNNKEL (reference sequence). The CDR3 coding sequence is TGTGCCAGCAGCCTTCCTGTAGGTTCCTGGGAGAAGTACTTC. Its translation: CASSLPVGSWEKYF.

The chain combines TRBV20-1 with TRBJ2-1, with D hard to call. This CDR3 is built from 15 residues. Trimming took off 4 bases at V and 3 bases at J, with 16 bases between the two ends. The germline V gene has CDR1 DFQATT and CDR2 SNEGSKA (reference sequence). The DNA for the CDR3 is TGCAGTGCTATCATGGACGGAGTCGACTACAATGAGCAGTTCTTC. It specifies CSAIMDGVDYNEQFF.

This clonotype was observed once. The chain carries TRBV6-2 or TRBV6-3 and TRBJ2-5, with D perhaps matching TRBD1 (6 bases). V gave up 6 bases and J gave up 5 bases, with 22 bases separating them. The CDR3 extends over 16 amino acids. CDR1 and CDR2 from the germline V gene are MNHEY and SVGEGT. CDR3: CASRKDVGAPGETQYF. The CDR3 nucleotides read TGTGCCAGCAGAAAGGATGTGGGGGCGCCCGGGGAGACCCAGTACTTC.

The rearrangement joins TRBV15 to TRBJ1-5; D not certain. This CDR3 spans 14 amino acids. Germline CDR1 LNHNV, CDR2 YYDKDF (reference sequence). Trimming removed 1 base from V and 6 bases from J, with 10 bases in between. This CDR3 is CATSRGKEAQPQHF. The DNA of the CDR3 is TGTGCCACCAGCAGAGGAAAGGAAGCTCAGCCCCAGCATTTT.

This clonotype was observed a few times. This chain connects TRBV4-3 to TRBJ2-1, with 8 positions matching TRBD2. V was pared by 1 base and J by 5 bases, with 4 bases of the junction left unmatched. Per the germline V gene, CDR1 is LGHNA and CDR2 is YSLEER. This CDR3 is 15 amino acids long. The CDR3, as DNA: TGCGCCAGCAGCCAAGTGGTAGCGGGGCACAATGAGCAGTTCTTC. It specifies CASSQVVAGHNEQFF.

In its sample, this clonotype was seen once. Germline is not matched at one junction end, which may reflect a read error. This rearrangement joins TRBV18 to TRBJ2-3; the D gene is possibly TRBD2 (5 bases). The length of the CDR3 is 15 residues. Germline assignment: CDR1 KGHSH and CDR2 LQKENI. The CDR3 loop reads CASSRERVETETQYF. The CDR3 region has the DNA TGTGCCAGCTCACGGGAGAGAGTGGAAACAGAGACGCAGTATTTT.

The rearrangement uses TRBV28 and TRBJ1-5; the D gene is possibly TRBD1 (5 bases). V lost 10 bases to trimming and J lost 5 bases, with 15 bases between them. Germline CDR1 reads MDHEN; CDR2 reads SYDVKM. The CDR3 consists of 13 residues. CDR3 sequence: CANSWDDDQPQHF. The CDR3, as DNA: TGTGCCAACAGCTGGGACGACGATCAGCCCCAGCATTTT.